Here is one TCR beta chain with its context. Its antigen is not known. Between the trimmed V and J ends, which lost 4 bases and 4 bases, there was a span of 2 bases. The CDR3 has 11 amino acids. Germline loops: CDR1 MDHEN, CDR2 SYDVKM. This specimen comes from a study of T cell clones after liver transplantation. Study-level background: Subjects received no induction therapy and standard immunosuppression until randomization at 12-24 months post-transplant.

Libraries were prepared by immunoSEQ multiplex PCR; TCRdb keeps only in-frame clonotypes and omits some of them. The table has 65,000 to 90,000 clones, under 95% seen once. Findings and limits, study-wide: Compared with third party-reactive sequences, donor-reactive ones declined more, independent of withdrawal success. Post-transplant, graft-donor-reactive CD4 TCRbeta sequences in blood dropped significantly in most of the 8 subjects.

The receptor's source is a human donor who received a liver transplant. The chain joins TRBV28 to TRBJ2-1; D is ambiguous. Source: CD4+ T cells from blood, taken before liver transplant. The CDR3 reads CASSSYNEQFF. In DNA, the CDR3 is TGTGCCAGCAGTTCATACAATGAGCAGTTCTTC.